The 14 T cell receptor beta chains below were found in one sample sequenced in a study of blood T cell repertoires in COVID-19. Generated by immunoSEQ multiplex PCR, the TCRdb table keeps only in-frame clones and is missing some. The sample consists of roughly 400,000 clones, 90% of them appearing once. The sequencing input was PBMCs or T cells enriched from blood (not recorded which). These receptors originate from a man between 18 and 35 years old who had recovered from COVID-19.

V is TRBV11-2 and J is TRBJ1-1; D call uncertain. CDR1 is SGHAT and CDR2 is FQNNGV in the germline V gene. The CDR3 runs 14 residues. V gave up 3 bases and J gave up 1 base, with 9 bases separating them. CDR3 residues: CASSFRGGNTEAFF. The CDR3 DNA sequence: TGTGCCAGCAGCTTCCGGGGTGGGAACACTGAAGCTTTCTTT.

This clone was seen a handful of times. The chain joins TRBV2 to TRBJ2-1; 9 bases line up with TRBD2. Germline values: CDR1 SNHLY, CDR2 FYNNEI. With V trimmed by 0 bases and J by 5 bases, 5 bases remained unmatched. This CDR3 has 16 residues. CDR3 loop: CASSEARLAGHNEQFF. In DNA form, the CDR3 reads TGTGCCAGCAGTGAAGCGCGGCTAGCGGGGCACAATGAGCAGTTCTTC.

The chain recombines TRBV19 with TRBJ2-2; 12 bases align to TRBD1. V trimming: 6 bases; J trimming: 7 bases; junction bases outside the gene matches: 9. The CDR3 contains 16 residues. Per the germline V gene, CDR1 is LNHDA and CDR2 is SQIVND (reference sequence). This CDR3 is CASRNRDRGRIGELFF. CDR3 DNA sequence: TGTGCCAGTAGGAACCGGGACAGGGGGCGCATCGGGGAGCTGTTTTTT.

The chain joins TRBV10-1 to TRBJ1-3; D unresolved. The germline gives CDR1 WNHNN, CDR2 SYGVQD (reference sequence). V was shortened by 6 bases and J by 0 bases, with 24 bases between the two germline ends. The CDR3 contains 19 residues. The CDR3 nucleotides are TGCGCCAGCAGCGTCCTCCCTTCTGGACTCCAGAGCTCTGGAAACACCATATATTTT. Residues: CASSVLPSGLQSSGNTIYF.

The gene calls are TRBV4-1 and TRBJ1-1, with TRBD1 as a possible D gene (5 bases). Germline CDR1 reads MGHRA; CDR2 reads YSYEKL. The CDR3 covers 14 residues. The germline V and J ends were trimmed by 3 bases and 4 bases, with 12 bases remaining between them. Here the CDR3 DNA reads TGCGCCAGCAGCCAGGGAATAAGGGGCACTGAAGCTTTCTTT. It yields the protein CASSQGIRGTEAFF.

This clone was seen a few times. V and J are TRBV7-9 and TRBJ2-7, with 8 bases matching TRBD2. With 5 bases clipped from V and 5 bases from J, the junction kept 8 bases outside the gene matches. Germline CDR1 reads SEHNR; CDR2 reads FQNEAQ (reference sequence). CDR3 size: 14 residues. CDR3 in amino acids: CASSLSGSHNEQYF. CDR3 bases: TGTGCCAGCAGCCTGAGCGGGAGCCACAACGAGCAGTACTTC. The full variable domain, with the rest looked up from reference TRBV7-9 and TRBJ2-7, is DTGVSQNPRHKITKRGQNVTFRCDPISEHNRLYWYRQTLGQGPEFLTYFQNEAQLEKSRLLSDRFSAERPKGSFSTLEIQRTEQGDSAMYLCASSLSGSHNEQYFGPGTRLTVT.

The CDR3, as DNA: TGTGCCTGGAGTAGGGGCAAAACAGGGAATGGCAATCAGCCCCAGCATTTT. The encoded protein is CAWSRGKTGNGNQPQHF. The genes are TRBV30 and TRBJ1-5; TRBD1 is a possible D gene (6 bases). CDR3 length: 17 amino acids. V lost 2 bases to trimming and J lost 2 bases, with 19 bases between them. Germline V gene sequence: CDR1 GTSNPN, CDR2 SVGIG (reference sequence).

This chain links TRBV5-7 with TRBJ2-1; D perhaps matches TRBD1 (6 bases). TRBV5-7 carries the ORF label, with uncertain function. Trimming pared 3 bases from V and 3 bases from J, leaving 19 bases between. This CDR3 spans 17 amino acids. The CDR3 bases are TGTGCCAGCAGCTCGGGATTAAGGGACAACTACTACAATGAGCAGTTCTTC. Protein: CASSSGLRDNYYNEQFF.

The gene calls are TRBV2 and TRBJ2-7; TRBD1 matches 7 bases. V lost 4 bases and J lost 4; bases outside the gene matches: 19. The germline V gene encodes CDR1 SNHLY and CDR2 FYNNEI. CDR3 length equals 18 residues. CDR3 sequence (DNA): TGTGCCAGCAGTGGACCGGGACAGATTAAAACCCCCTTTTACGAGCAGTACTTC. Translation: CASSGPGQIKTPFYEQYF.

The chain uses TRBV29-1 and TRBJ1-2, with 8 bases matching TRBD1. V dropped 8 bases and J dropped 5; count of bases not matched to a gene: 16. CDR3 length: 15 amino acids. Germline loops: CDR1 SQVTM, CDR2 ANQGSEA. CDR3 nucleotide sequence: TGCAGCACTAAGGACAGGGAATTAGAGGGATATGGCTACACCTTC. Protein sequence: CSTKDRELEGYGYTF. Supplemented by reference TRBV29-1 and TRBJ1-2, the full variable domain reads SAVISQKPSRDICQRGTSLTIQCQVDSQVTMMFWYRQQPGQSLTLIATANQGSEATYESGFVIDKFPISRPNLTFSTLTVSNMSPEDSSIYLCSTKDRELEGYGYTFGSGTRLTVV.

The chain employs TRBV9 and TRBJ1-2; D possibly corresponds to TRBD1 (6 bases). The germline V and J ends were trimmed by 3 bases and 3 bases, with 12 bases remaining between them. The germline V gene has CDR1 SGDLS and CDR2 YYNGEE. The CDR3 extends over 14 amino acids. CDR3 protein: CASSATGLYYGYTF. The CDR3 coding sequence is TGTGCCAGCAGCGCAACAGGGCTCTACTATGGCTACACCTTC.

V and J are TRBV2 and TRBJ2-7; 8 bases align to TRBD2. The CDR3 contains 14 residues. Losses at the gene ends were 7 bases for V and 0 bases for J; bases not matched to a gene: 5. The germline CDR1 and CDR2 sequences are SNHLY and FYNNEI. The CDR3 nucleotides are TGTGCCAGCATTTTAACTAGCGGCTCCTACGAGCAGTACTTC. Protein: CASILTSGSYEQYF.

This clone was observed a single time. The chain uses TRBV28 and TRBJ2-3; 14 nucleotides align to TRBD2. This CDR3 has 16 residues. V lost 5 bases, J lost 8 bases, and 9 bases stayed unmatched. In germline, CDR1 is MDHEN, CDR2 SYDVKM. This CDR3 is CASSPPTSGRAGTQYF. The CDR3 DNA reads TGTGCCAGCAGTCCCCCGACTAGCGGGAGGGCCGGTACGCAGTATTTT.

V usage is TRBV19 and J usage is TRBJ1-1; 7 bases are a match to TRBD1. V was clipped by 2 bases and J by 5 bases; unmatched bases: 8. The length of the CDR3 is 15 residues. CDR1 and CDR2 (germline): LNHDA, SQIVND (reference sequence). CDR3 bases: TGTGCCAGTAGTATACGGGGCAGGGGGAAAACTGAAGCTTTCTTT. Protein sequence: CASSIRGRGKTEAFF.